This TCR beta chain was retrieved from a study of T cells after posttransplantation cyclophosphamide. General observations from the study: Skin or GI-infiltrating T cells shared few TRB sequences with blood. After PTCy, TRB diversity resembled that of CNI/methotrexate controls. Later post-transplant blood repertoires were often dominated by donor CD8+ memory clones.

Only in-frame clones appear in the TCRdb table, and some are missing; sequencing was by immunoSEQ multiplex PCR. The data contain more than 20,000 clones, around 73% of them singletons. Germline assignment: CDR1 ENHRY and CDR2 SYGVKD. V was shortened by 4 bases and J by 1 base, with 10 bases between the two germline ends. The CDR3 length is 14 residues. This clone was found a few times. Its specificity is unknown. This TCR came from a woman aged 55-75 years in good health, CMV-negative, and a related stem cell transplant donor. The chain couples TRBV10-3 to TRBJ1-1; maybe TRBD1 (5 bases). Sample: memory CD4+ T cells sorted from PBMCs. The CDR3 loop reads CAISGGFRNTEAFF. The CDR3 nucleotides read TGTGCCATCAGTGGGGGCTTTAGGAACACTGAAGCTTTCTTT.